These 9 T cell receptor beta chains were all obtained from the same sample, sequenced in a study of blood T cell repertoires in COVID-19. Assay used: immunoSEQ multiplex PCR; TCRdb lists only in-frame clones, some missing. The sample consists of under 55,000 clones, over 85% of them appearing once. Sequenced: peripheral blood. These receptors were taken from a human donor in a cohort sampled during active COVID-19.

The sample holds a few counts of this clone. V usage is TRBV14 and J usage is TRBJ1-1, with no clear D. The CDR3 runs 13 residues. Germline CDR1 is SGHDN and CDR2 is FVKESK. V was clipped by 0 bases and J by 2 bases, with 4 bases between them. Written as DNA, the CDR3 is TGTGCCAGCAGCCAAGATCCTAACACTGAAGCTTTCTTT. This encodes CASSQDPNTEAFF.

CDR3: CASSYSLSSYEQYF. Here the CDR3 DNA reads TGTGCCAGCAGTTACTCTCTCAGTTCCTACGAGCAGTACTTC. The chain combines TRBV6-5 with TRBJ2-7; D ambiguous. Deletions cut 0 bases from V and 1 base from J, with 7 bases between. This CDR3 comprises 14 residues. Looked up from germline, CDR1 is MNHEY and CDR2 is SVGAGI.

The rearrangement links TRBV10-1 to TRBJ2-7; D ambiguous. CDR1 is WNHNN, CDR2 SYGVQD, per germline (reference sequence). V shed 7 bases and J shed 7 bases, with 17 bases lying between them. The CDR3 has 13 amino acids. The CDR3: CASTQVGAKEQYV. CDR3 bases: TGCGCCAGCACCCAAGTTGGAGCAAAAGAGCAGTACGTC.

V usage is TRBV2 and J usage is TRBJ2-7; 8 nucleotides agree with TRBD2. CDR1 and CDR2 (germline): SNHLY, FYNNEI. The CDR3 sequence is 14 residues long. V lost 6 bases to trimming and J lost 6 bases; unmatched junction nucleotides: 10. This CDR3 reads CASSLGRGAFEQYV. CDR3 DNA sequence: TGTGCCAGCAGCCTCGGGCGGGGGGCATTCGAGCAGTACGTC.

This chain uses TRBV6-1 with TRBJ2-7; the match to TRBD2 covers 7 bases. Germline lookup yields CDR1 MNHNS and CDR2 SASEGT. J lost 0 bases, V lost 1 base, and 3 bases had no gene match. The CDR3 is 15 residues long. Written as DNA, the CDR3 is TGTGCCAGCAGTGAAGGGGGCGGGAGCTCCTACGAGCAGTACTTC. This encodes CASSEGGGSSYEQYF.

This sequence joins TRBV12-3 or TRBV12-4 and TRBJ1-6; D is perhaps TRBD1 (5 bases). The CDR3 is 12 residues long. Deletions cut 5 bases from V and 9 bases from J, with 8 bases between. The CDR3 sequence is CASSTGVSPLHF. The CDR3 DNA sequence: TGTGCCAGCAGTACAGGTGTTTCACCCCTCCACTTT.

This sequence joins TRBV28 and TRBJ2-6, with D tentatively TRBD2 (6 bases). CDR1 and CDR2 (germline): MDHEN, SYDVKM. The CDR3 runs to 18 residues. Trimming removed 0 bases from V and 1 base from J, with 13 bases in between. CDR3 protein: CASSLWGLLRSGANVLTF. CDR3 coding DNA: TGTGCCAGCAGTTTATGGGGACTTCTGAGGTCTGGGGCCAACGTCCTGACTTTC.

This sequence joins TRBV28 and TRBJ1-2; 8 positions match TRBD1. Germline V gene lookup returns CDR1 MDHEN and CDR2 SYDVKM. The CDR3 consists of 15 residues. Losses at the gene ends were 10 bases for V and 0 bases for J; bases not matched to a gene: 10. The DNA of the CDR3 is TGTGCCACCAGAACAGGGGGTAGTTCTAACTATGGCTACACCTTC. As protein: CATRTGGSSNYGYTF.

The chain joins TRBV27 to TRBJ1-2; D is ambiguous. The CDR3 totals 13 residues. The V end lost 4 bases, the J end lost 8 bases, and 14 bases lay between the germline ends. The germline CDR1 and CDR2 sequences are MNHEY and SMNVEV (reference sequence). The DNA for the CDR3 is TGTGCCAGCAGTTCGGACTCGTCAGGCGGCTACACCTTC. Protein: CASSSDSSGGYTF.